This T cell receptor beta chain originates from a study of pediatric ulcerative colitis. This CDR3 region has 13 residues. CDR1 is LNHDA and CDR2 is SQIVND in the germline V gene (reference sequence). V gave up 5 bases and J gave up 1 base, with 5 bases separating them. Study findings and constraints: Ulcerative colitis patients shared more blood-rectal clones than controls.

Data came from immunoSEQ multiplex PCR; TCRdb stores just in-frame clones and leaves some out. The sample has roughly 38,000 clones, 70% to 90% seen once. This clone was seen a handful of times. No antigen is known for it. The chain joins TRBV19 to TRBJ2-2; D unclear. Sequencing was done on a sample of blood. This receptor was taken from a girl under 18 with moderate ulcerative colitis. CDR3 coding DNA: TGTGCCAGTAGTCCGCTGAACACCGGGGAGCTGTTTTTT. This gives the protein CASSPLNTGELFF.